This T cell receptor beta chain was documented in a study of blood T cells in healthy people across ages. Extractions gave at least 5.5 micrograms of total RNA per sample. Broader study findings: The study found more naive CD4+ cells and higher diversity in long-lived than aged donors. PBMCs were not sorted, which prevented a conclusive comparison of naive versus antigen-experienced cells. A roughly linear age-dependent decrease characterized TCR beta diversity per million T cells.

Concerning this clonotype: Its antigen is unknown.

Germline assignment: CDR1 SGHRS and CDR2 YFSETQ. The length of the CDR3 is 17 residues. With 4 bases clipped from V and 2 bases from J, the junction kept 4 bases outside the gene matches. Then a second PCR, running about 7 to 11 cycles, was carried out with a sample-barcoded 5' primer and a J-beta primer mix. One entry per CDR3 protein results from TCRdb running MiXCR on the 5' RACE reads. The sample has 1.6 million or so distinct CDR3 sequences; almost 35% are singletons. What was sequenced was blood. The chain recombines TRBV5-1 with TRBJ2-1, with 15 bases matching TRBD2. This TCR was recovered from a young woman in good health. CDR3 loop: CASSLGTSGGPYNEQFF. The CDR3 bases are TGCGCCAGCAGCCTCGGGACTAGCGGGGGGCCCTACAATGAGCAGTTCTTC.